This T cell receptor (beta chain) came from a study of cytomegalovirus exposure and HLA in healthy donors. Whole-study results and caveats: Earlier findings revealed that most TCR beta V segments proved productive either about 87% or about 30% of the time.

From germline, CDR1 is MNHEY and CDR2 SMNVEV (reference sequence). V trimming: 4 bases; J trimming: 2 bases; junction bases outside the gene matches: 0. The CDR3 runs 13 residues. Both 60 Vbeta primers and 13 Jbeta primers went into the PCR. Sequenced by immunoSEQ multiplex PCR; TCRdb stores in-frame clones only, minus some. The table records some 150,000 clones, approximately 80% of them present only once. Notes on this clone: Its antigen is as yet unknown.

The origin of this receptor is a woman in her thirties or forties in good health and CMV-seropositive. Sequencing was carried out using PBMCs. The chain joins TRBV27 to TRBJ1-2; 8 nucleotides agree with TRBD1. The CDR3 DNA follows: TGTGCCAGCAGTTGGGACAGGAACTATGGCTACACCTTC. Translated, it gives CASSWDRNYGYTF.